A single sample gave rise to the 16 T cell receptor beta chains below, sequenced in a study of beta chain features in type 1 diabetes. What was sequenced were expressed TCRB transcripts, since all of the isolated RNA had been reverse transcribed. Assay: immunoSEQ multiplex PCR; the TCRdb copy retains only in-frame clones and omits some. The sample includes 240,000 or so clones, under 70% of them seen just once. Source material: naive CD4+ T cells from blood. The receptor set was obtained from a man under 40 in good health.

This clone was seen once. Here the CDR3 reads CASSASSGRGADTQYF. The CDR3, as DNA: TGCGCCAGCAGCGCATCTAGCGGGAGGGGTGCAGATACGCAGTATTTT. V is TRBV5-1 and J is TRBJ2-3; 12 bases are shared with TRBD2. The germline V gene has CDR1 SGHRS and CDR2 YFSETQ. The CDR3 spans 16 residues. The ends lost 4 bases at V and 4 bases at J; junction bases unmatched: 7. The full variable domain, completed using reference TRBV5-1 and TRBJ2-3, is KAGVTQTPRYLIKTRGQQVTLSCSPISGHRSVSWYQQTPGQGLQFLFEYFSETQRNKGNFPGRFSGRQFSNSRSEMNVSTLELGDSALYLCASSASSGRGADTQYFGPGTRLTVL.

This clone was detected a few times. The chain has TRBV30 and TRBJ2-2; 8 bases agree with TRBD2. The V gene's germline CDR1 is GTSNPN and CDR2 SVGIG (reference sequence). The CDR3 extends over 15 amino acids. The V segment lost 4 bases and the J segment 4 bases; nucleotides outside the gene matches: 8. This CDR3 reads CAWNPPGLGTGELFF. The DNA of the CDR3 is TGTGCCTGGAACCCTCCGGGACTAGGCACCGGGGAGCTGTTTTTT.

This chain uses TRBV18 with TRBJ2-7; unclear D gene. The CDR3 is 13 amino acids. Germline CDR1 is KGHSH and CDR2 is LQKENI. The V end was cut by 1 base, the J end by 6 bases, with 10 bases between. The CDR3 reads CASSPQEISEQYF. In DNA form, the CDR3 reads TGTGCCAGCTCACCACAGGAGATCAGCGAGCAGTACTTC.

This chain uses TRBV15 with TRBJ2-1; D unclear. The CDR3 totals 16 residues. The ends were cut back, 1 base at V and 4 bases at J, with 14 bases in the middle. The germline V gene has CDR1 LNHNV and CDR2 YYDKDF (reference sequence). This CDR3 reads CATSRGNKVLYNEQFF. The CDR3 region has the DNA TGTGCCACCAGCAGAGGGAACAAGGTCTTATACAATGAGCAGTTCTTC.

The chain combines TRBV4-3 with TRBJ2-7, with 9 bases that match TRBD2. The ends lost 10 bases at V and 4 bases at J; junction bases unmatched: 14. The germline CDR1 and CDR2 sequences are LGHNA and YSLEER. The CDR3 is made up of 15 amino acids. CDR3 residues: CATAEEASGIYEQYF. In DNA, the CDR3 is TGCGCCACGGCAGAGGAGGCTAGCGGGATTTACGAGCAGTACTTC.

The chain carries TRBV29-1 and TRBJ2-1, with D unclear. The CDR3 contains 13 residues. The V and J ends lost 6 bases and 0 bases respectively, with 9 bases between them. Germline CDR1 SQVTM, CDR2 ANQGSEA. The CDR3 DNA sequence: TGCAGCGTCCGAAAAAGCTCCTACAATGAGCAGTTCTTC. Translating gives CSVRKSSYNEQFF.

A word on this clone: Different DNA sequences within this sample yield the same CDR3. The chain combines TRBV6-1 with TRBJ1-2, with D hard to call. This CDR3 has 13 residues. The germline V gene encodes CDR1 MNHNS and CDR2 SASEGT. V shed 0 bases and J shed 2 bases, with 4 bases lying between them. The CDR3, as DNA: TGTGCCAGCAGTGAAGCAGGGAACTATGGCTACACCTTC. Residues: CASSEAGNYGYTF.

J is TRBJ2-3 and V is TRBV2; TRBD2 agrees at 12 bases. Germline lookup yields CDR1 SNHLY and CDR2 FYNNEI. V shed 6 bases and J 2 bases; nucleotides not matched to a gene: 12. The CDR3 spans 18 residues. The DNA for the CDR3 is TGTGCCAGCAGAGCCTCTCGACTAGCGGGGGCACCCACAGATACGCAGTATTTT. This translates into CASRASRLAGAPTDTQYF.

J is TRBJ2-2 and V is TRBV5-1; no reliable D call. V dropped 0 bases and J dropped 9 bases, with 12 bases sitting between them. CDR3 length: 14 residues. Germline assignment: CDR1 SGHRS and CDR2 YFSETQ. Here the CDR3 DNA reads TGCGCCAGCAGCTTGGCCAGGTCTAGATGGGAGCTGTTTTTT. Amino acids: CASSLARSRWELFF.

This clone appeared a few times. V usage is TRBV30 and J usage is TRBJ1-5, with D unresolved. The CDR3 totals 15 residues. Germline V gives CDR1 GTSNPN, CDR2 SVGIG (reference sequence). The V end was cut by 2 bases, the J end by 4 bases, with 15 bases between. Written as DNA, the CDR3 is TGTGCCTGGAGTCCCGGAAGGTCGTGGAATCAGCCCCAGCATTTT. It codes for CAWSPGRSWNQPQHF.

In its sample, this clone was seen a few times. The rearrangement uses TRBV7-9 and TRBJ2-1, with D possibly matching TRBD2 (5 bases). From germline, CDR1 is SEHNR and CDR2 FQNEAQ (reference sequence). The CDR3 is 12 residues long. V was pared by 2 bases and J by 8 bases, with 7 bases between. CDR3 sequence reads: CASSLRADEQFF. The CDR3 DNA reads as TGTGCCAGCAGCTTAAGAGCGGATGAGCAGTTCTTC.

The chain combines TRBV25-1 with TRBJ2-4; the D gene is possibly TRBD1 (5 bases). The germline V gene encodes CDR1 MGHDK and CDR2 SYGVNS. Deletions cut 4 bases from V and 13 bases from J, with 11 bases between. The CDR3 spans 11 residues. The CDR3 DNA follows: TGTGCCAGCAGTGGGGGCGGACCCCAGTACTTC. Protein sequence: CASSGGGPQYF.

This clone has only a few counts. The chain has TRBV9 and TRBJ2-5; unclear D gene. The CDR3 is made up of 12 amino acids. V lost 3 bases and J lost 4, with 7 bases in between. CDR1 SGDLS and CDR2 YYNGEE come from the germline V gene. The DNA for the CDR3 is TGTGCCAGCAGCGCAGTCAGAGAGACCCAGTACTTC. This translates into CASSAVRETQYF.

The J gene is TRBJ1-2, the V gene TRBV30; D ambiguous. This CDR3 contains 12 residues. Germline values: CDR1 GTSNPN, CDR2 SVGIG (reference sequence). The ends were cut back, 1 base at V and 3 bases at J, with 6 bases in the middle. In DNA, the CDR3 is TGTGCCTGGAGTGGCGACCACTATGGCTACACCTTC. Translated: CAWSGDHYGYTF.

The chain links TRBV30 to TRBJ2-1; 10 bases are shared with TRBD2. The CDR3 spans 15 residues. J was trimmed by 4 bases and V by 0 bases; bases with no gene match: 3. The germline gives CDR1 GTSNPN, CDR2 SVGIG (reference sequence). CDR3 amino acids: CAWSVGLADYNEQFF. The CDR3 DNA sequence: TGTGCCTGGAGTGTAGGACTAGCGGATTACAATGAGCAGTTCTTC.

On this clone itself: Distinct nucleotide sequences in the sample also encode this CDR3. V gene TRBV7-9 combines with J gene TRBJ2-1, with D hard to call. This CDR3 is 11 amino acids long. In germline, CDR1 is SEHNR, CDR2 FQNEAQ (reference sequence). V lost 1 base and J 7 bases, leaving 2 bases between the germline ends. Here the CDR3 DNA reads TGTGCCAGCAGCTTAGATAATGAGCAGTTCTTC. Translating gives CASSLDNEQFF.